This T cell receptor (beta chain) was sequenced in a study of blood T cell repertoires in COVID-19. In the study overall: Some COVID-19 samples were acute and others convalescent; all came from the United States, Italy and Spain. In each case, the material was cDNA or gDNA derived from T cells, B-cell-depleted T cells, or PBMCs.

As originally analysed: The assay estimated nucleated cells by amplifying reference gene primers. Profiling relied on immunoSEQ multiplex PCR, and the TCRdb table lists in-frame clones only, not all of them. The V and J calls and clone size are taken from that table; D and trimming were inferred from the DNA. Of about 52,000 clones listed, approximately 83% were seen once; the top ten hold roughly 10%. V was shortened by 0 bases and J by 6 bases, with 9 bases between the two germline ends. Per the germline V gene, CDR1 is LNHNV and CDR2 is YYDKDF (reference sequence). This CDR3 is built from 13 residues.

V is TRBV15 and J is TRBJ2-7, with D possibly TRBD2 on 6 matching bases. Sequenced material: peripheral blood. This receptor was obtained from a human donor in a cohort sampled during active COVID-19. DNA of the CDR3: TGTGCCACCAGCAGAGATGTGGGGGGCGAGCAGTACTTC. Its protein is CATSRDVGGEQYF.